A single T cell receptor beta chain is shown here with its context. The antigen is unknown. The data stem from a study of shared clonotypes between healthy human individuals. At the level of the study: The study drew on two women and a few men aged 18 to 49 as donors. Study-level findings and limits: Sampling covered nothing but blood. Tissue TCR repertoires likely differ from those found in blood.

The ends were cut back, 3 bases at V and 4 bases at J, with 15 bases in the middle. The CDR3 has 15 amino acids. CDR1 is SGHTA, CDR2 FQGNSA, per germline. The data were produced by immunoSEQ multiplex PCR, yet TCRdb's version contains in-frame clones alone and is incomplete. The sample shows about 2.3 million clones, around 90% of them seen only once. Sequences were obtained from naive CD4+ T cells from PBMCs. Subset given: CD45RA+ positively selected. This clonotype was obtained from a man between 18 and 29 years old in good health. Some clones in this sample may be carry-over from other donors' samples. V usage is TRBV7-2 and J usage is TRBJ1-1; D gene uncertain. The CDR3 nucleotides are TGTGCCAGCAGCTTGAGGGCCCCCTTGGGCACTGAAGCTTTCTTT. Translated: CASSLRAPLGTEAFF.